The T cell receptor (beta chain) described here comes from a study of T cells in localized non-small cell lung cancer. Broader study findings: Sequencing involved a lone tumor region, leaving heterogeneity possible.

To note about this clone: Its antigen is unknown.

With 5 bases removed from V and 0 bases from J, the gap between germline ends came to 26 bases. The CDR3 covers 20 residues. CDR1 is SGHNT, CDR2 YENEEA, per germline. TCRdb's table, derived via immunoSEQ multiplex PCR, lists solely in-frame clones and lacks some. Seen here are a few thousand clones, 33% observed once, and the top ten hold around 7.5%. The V and J genes are TRBV11-3 and TRBJ2-1; tentatively, D is TRBD2 (5 bases). This material consisted of normal lung tissue next to the tumor, taken before any cancer treatment. The clonotype was recovered from a woman between 40 and 69 years old with stage I lung adenocarcinoma. The CDR3 loop is CASSHSSSGERESSYNEQFF. The CDR3 DNA sequence: TGTGCCAGCAGCCATTCATCTTCCGGAGAGAGGGAAAGCTCCTACAATGAGCAGTTCTTC.